The 14 T cell receptor beta chains in this list originate from one sample, sequenced in a study of stem cell transplantation in POMP-related autoinflammatory disease. The assay was immunoSEQ multiplex PCR, and TCRdb's table has in-frame clones only and misses some. The sample carries 20,000 to 30,000 clones, roughly four fifths recorded once. Source: CD4+ T cells from PBMCs, taken before stem cell transplantation. These receptors all stem from a human donor with POMP-related autoinflammation and immune dysregulation (PRAID).

This chain links TRBV28 with TRBJ2-7; D is perhaps TRBD1 or TRBD2 (5 bases each). Trimming stripped 5 bases from V and 2 bases from J, with 13 bases between. This CDR3 comprises 14 residues. Germline V lookup: CDR1 MDHEN, CDR2 SYDVKM. This chain's CDR3 is CASSLTGRAYEQYF. The CDR3 DNA sequence: TGTGCCAGCAGTCTTACGGGACGCGCCTACGAGCAGTACTTC.

The rearrangement links TRBV28 to TRBJ2-7, with 8 bases fitting TRBD2. In germline, CDR1 is MDHEN, CDR2 SYDVKM. CDR3 size: 14 residues. V lost 9 bases, J lost 2 bases, and 9 bases stayed unmatched. As DNA, the CDR3 is TGTGCCAGTTTTAGCGGGGCTGAGGCCTACGAGCAGTACTTC. It encodes CASFSGAEAYEQYF.

V usage is TRBV6-5 and J usage is TRBJ1-5; D remains unclear. Germline CDR1 is MNHEY and CDR2 is SVGAGI. Deletions cut 5 bases from V and 7 bases from J, with 18 bases between. The CDR3 runs to 15 residues. The CDR3 nucleotides read TGTGCCAGCAGTCAGGATGCTAGGGTACACCAGCCCCAGCATTTT. Protein: CASSQDARVHQPQHF.

The chain couples TRBV5-8 to TRBJ1-5, with D maybe TRBD1 (5 bases). Germline values: CDR1 SGHTS, CDR2 YDEGEE. This CDR3 has 15 amino acids. Trimming pared 3 bases from V and 0 bases from J, leaving 10 bases between. CDR3 DNA: TGTGCCAGCAGCTCAGGACATCTTAGCAATCAGCCCCAGCATTTT. Encoded protein: CASSSGHLSNQPQHF.

V and J are TRBV30 and TRBJ2-2; D gene ambiguous. Looked up from germline, CDR1 is GTSNPN and CDR2 is SVGIG (reference sequence). The CDR3 sequence is 13 residues long. Trimming left V 2 bases short and J 6 bases short, with 10 bases between. The CDR3 nucleotides are TGTGCCTGGAGTCTCCTGGACCCCGGGGAGCTGTTTTTT. This sequence encodes CAWSLLDPGELFF.

The sample holds a few counts of this clone. The chain recombines TRBV2 with TRBJ1-2, with D tentatively TRBD1 (5 bases). The CDR3 is 12 residues long. Between the trimmed V and J ends, which lost 4 bases and 5 bases, there was a span of 8 bases. Germline V gene lookup returns CDR1 SNHLY and CDR2 FYNNEI. The CDR3 region is CASSGQNYGYTF. The CDR3 nucleotides are TGTGCCAGCAGTGGACAGAATTATGGCTACACCTTC.

CDR3 in DNA: TGTGCCAGCAGACCGACAGGGAGAGGGCAGCCCCAGCATTTT. This encodes CASRPTGRGQPQHF. The J gene is TRBJ1-5, the V gene TRBV6-1; TRBD1 matches 7 bases. Germline CDR1 MNHNS, CDR2 SASEGT. The CDR3 spans 14 residues. Losses at the gene ends were 6 bases for V and 7 bases for J; bases not matched to a gene: 9.

The chain carries TRBV30 and TRBJ1-6; no firm D call. The CDR3 consists of 14 residues. The V end lost 4 bases, the J end lost 7 bases, and 14 bases lay between the germline ends. Germline-derived CDR1 and CDR2 are GTSNPN and SVGIG (reference sequence). This chain's CDR3 is CAWIRTDQNSPLHF. The CDR3 DNA is TGTGCCTGGATAAGAACAGACCAAAATTCACCCCTCCACTTT.

The rearrangement joins TRBV14 to TRBJ1-5; possibly TRBD1 for D (6 bases). Deletions cut 6 bases from V and 3 bases from J, with 9 bases between. The germline V gene has CDR1 SGHDN and CDR2 FVKESK. The CDR3 is 13 amino acids. CDR3 sequence reads: CASSYRVNQPQHF. The CDR3 DNA follows: TGTGCCAGCAGTTACAGGGTCAATCAGCCCCAGCATTTT.

This clone was seen more than once but under ten times. J is TRBJ1-1 and V is TRBV19; D is ambiguous. V was cut by 3 bases and J by 1 base, with 6 bases left in between. Germline-derived CDR1 and CDR2 are LNHDA and SQIVND (reference sequence). The CDR3 totals 13 residues. The CDR3 DNA is TGTGCCAGTAGTATCCGAGAGAACACTGAAGCTTTCTTT. This codes for CASSIRENTEAFF. Full variable domain (missing parts from reference TRBV19 and TRBJ1-1): DGGITQSPKYLFRKEGQNVTLSCEQNLNHDAMYWYRQDPGQGLRLIYYSQIVNDFQKGDIAEGYSVSREKKESFPLTVTSAQKNPTAFYLCASSIRENTEAFFGQGTRLTVV.

The gene calls are TRBV28 and TRBJ2-5, with 7 positions matching TRBD1. The length of the CDR3 is 17 residues. From germline, CDR1 is MDHEN and CDR2 SYDVKM. V lost 3 bases, J lost 2 bases, and 12 bases stayed unmatched. CDR3 residues: CASSFSPGTVGQETQYF. Written as DNA, the CDR3 is TGTGCCAGCAGTTTCTCCCCAGGGACAGTGGGTCAAGAGACCCAGTACTTC.

The J gene is TRBJ1-2, the V gene TRBV4-1; maybe TRBD1 (5 bases). Between the trimmed V and J ends, which lost 5 bases and 5 bases, there was a span of 21 bases. Germline CDR1 MGHRA, CDR2 YSYEKL. The CDR3 is made up of 16 amino acids. CDR3 DNA: TGCGCCAGCAGCGCCCCGATGCCGGGACTCTTATATGGCTACACCTTC. Translating it yields CASSAPMPGLLYGYTF.

DNA of the CDR3: TGTGCCAGCAGCTTGTTAGGTCCTAGCACAGATACGCAGTATTTT. This gives the protein CASSLLGPSTDTQYF. The V and J genes are TRBV5-5 and TRBJ2-3, with D unclear. V lost 1 base and J lost 0, with 9 bases in between. The length of the CDR3 is 15 residues. CDR1 is SGHKS and CDR2 is YYEKEE in the germline V gene (reference sequence).

The chain uses TRBV19 and TRBJ2-5, with TRBD2 matching 8 bases. In germline, CDR1 is LNHDA, CDR2 SQIVND (reference sequence). V shed 4 bases and J 7 bases; nucleotides not matched to a gene: 20. This CDR3 has 18 amino acids. The CDR3 DNA reads TGTGCCAGTAGTACCACCGTCCCGGGGGGGGGCCCTATAGGGACCCAGTACTTC. Its translation is CASSTTVPGGGPIGTQYF.